The clone carrying this TCR beta chain occurred a few times. The target antigen is unknown. The data belong to a study of CD8+ T cells in alopecia areata. Whole-study findings and limits: Researchers report lesional scalp, most notably alopecia totalis/universalis, outstripped normal scalp in clonality.

Germline V lookup: CDR1 WSHSY, CDR2 SAAADI. Germline trimming cut 0 bases from V and 1 base from J; bases unmatched to any gene: 2. The CDR3 covers 15 residues. Extracted RNA was reverse transcribed, and the resulting cDNA served as sequencing template. Method: immunoSEQ multiplex PCR; TCRdb's copy keeps in-frame clones and lacks some. The sample shows 120,000 to 150,000 clones, 62% of them seen only once. The gene calls are TRBV10-2 and TRBJ2-5; 7 bases map to TRBD2. The sequenced sample was CD8+ T cells sorted from blood. The sequence derives from a human donor in good health. CDR3 bases: TGCGCCAGCAGTGAGTCTCTAGCGGTCCAAGAGACCCAGTACTTC. Translating gives CASSESLAVQETQYF.